This T cell receptor beta chain was found in a study of identical twins. Study-wide results and caveats: The study found weaker excess twin sharing in beta out-of-frame sequences.

This clonotype occurred a few times. Its target is not known. The cDNA had a unique molecular identifier and a template-switch universal primer site. TCRdb analysed the 5' RACE reads with MiXCR anew, one entry per CDR3 protein. The sample comprises about 700,000 distinct CDR3 sequences, 5.5% to 6.5% of which are singletons, and about 2% rests with the top ten. This CDR3 spans 14 amino acids. The V gene's germline CDR1 is DFQATT and CDR2 SNEGSKA (reference sequence). Trimming removed 0 bases from V and 9 bases from J, with 18 bases in between. The chain carries TRBV20-1 and TRBJ2-7; D perhaps matches TRBD2 (7 bases). The source is a young man in good health. Source material: naive T cells sorted from blood. In DNA, the CDR3 is TGCAGTGCTAGAGATTCCGGCGGGGGCGGCGGGCAGTACTTC. It is translated as CSARDSGGGGGQYF.